Included here is one T cell receptor beta chain sequence, with context. In its sample, this clonotype was seen many times. No antigen is known for it. Per-base quality was not reported, and no clone a single base away is much larger than it. Set within a cohort of healthcare workers in London, UK, this nested case-control study involved weekly PCR testing of nasopharyngeal swabs along with blood sampling. Between 23 and 31 March 2020, the week of the UK lockdown, healthcare workers were enrolled and then followed up weekly for as long as 16 weeks. This record belongs to a study of early T cells in non-severe SARS-CoV-2 infection (dated by TCRdb to the early 2020s). Regarding the research as a whole: Because TCR sequencing relied on bulk RNA taken from unsorted whole blood, pairing of alpha and beta chains was not possible.

Points the paper makes about the study in general: Matching against VDJdb was skewed toward anti-spike CD8 responses, likely underestimated virus-specific expansions, and missed private and CD4 specificities.

Libraries were prepared through 5' RACE. TCRdb records NextSeq 500 as the sequencer. The TCR library protocol attached unique molecular identifiers to individual cDNA molecules to correct for sequencing error and PCR bias. Sequencing covered both TCR alpha and beta chains, and within each sample the abundances of alpha and beta sequences were tightly co-correlated. The original pipeline was this. Decombinator V4 was used to perform V gene, J gene and CDR3 annotation of TCR sequences. Expanded TCRs were defined as changing significantly between any two time points under a Poisson model with p below 0.0001. TCR abundances were normalised to the total number of TCRs sequenced in each sample and reported as counts per million. TRAV1-2 paired with TRAJ12, TRAJ20 or TRAJ33 defined MAIT TCRs, while TRAV10 paired with TRAJ18 defined iNKT TCRs. A search of VDJdb, accessed on 1 November 2021, was run for TCRs annotated to CMV, EBV and SARS-CoV-2, with TCRs annotated for multiple antigens excluded. Using fastp trimming at Q25 and MiXCR clonotype assembly, TCRdb reanalyzed the public sequencing data and kept in-frame beta chains. Records with the same CDR3 protein are collapsed into one entry carrying the most frequent genes and DNA. V and J calls and clone size were set by TCRdb, not the authors. Here the sample has more than 15,000 distinct CDR3 sequences; around 6% occur a single time. The ten top clones hold about 6.3% of the sample.

A distance of 11 bases separates the germline ends of V and J, which lose 1 base and 10 bases respectively. The CDR3 spans 13 residues, from the cysteine through the phenylalanine. Here the CDR3 DNA is all that survives: 39 bases in frame from base 1. The germline V gene provides CDR1 SGHTA and CDR2 FQGTGA. The TCR sequence derives from an adult who was a healthcare worker with PCR-confirmed SARS-CoV-2 infection or an uninfected control (not recorded which). Sequenced here: whole blood, sampled at baseline. The sequence joins TRBV7-3 to TRBJ2-1; the D gene is unclear. CDR3 sequence: CASSLIRAGEQFF. The DNA sequence reads TGTGCCAGCAGCTTAATACGGGCTGGGGAGCAGTTCTTC.